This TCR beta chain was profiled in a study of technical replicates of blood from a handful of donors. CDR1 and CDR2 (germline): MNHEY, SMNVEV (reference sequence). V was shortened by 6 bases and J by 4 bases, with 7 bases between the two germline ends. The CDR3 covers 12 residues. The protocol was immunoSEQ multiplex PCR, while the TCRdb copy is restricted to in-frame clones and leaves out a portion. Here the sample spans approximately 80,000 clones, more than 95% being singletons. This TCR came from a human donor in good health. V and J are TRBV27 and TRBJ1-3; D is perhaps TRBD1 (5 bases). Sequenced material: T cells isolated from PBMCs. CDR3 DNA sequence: TGTGCCAGCAGGGGGCGCGGAAACACCATATATTTT. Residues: CASRGRGNTIYF.